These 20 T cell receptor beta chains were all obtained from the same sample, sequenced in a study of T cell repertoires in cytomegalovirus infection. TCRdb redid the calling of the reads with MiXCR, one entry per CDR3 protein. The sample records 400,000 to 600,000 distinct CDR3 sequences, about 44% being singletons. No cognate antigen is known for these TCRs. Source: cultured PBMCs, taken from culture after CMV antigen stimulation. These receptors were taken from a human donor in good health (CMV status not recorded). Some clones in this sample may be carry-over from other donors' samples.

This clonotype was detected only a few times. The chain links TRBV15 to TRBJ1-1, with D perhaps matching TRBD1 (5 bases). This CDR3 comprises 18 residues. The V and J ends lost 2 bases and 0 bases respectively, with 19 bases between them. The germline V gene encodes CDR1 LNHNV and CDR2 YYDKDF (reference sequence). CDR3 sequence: CATSRFYGAGLMNTEAFF. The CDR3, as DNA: TGTGCCACCAGCAGATTTTACGGGGCAGGGCTAATGAACACTGAAGCTTTCTTT.

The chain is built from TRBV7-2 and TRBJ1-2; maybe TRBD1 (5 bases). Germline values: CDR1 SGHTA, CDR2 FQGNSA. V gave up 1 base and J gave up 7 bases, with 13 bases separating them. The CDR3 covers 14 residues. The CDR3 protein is CASSLGPGNAGYTF. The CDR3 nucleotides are TGTGCCAGCAGCTTAGGCCCAGGGAATGCTGGCTACACCTTC.

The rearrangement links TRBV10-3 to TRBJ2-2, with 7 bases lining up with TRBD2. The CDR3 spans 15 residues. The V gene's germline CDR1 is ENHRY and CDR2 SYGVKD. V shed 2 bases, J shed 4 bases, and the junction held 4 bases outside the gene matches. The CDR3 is CAISEAGVATGELFF. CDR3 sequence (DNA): TGTGCCATCAGTGAGGCGGGGGTGGCCACCGGGGAGCTGTTTTTT.

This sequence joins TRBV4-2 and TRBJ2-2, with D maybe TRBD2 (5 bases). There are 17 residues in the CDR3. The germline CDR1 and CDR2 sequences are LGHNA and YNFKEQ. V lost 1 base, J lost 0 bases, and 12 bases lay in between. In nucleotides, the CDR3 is TGTGCCAGCAGCCAAGTTTCGGGGAGAGCGAACACCGGGGAGCTGTTTTTT. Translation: CASSQVSGRANTGELFF.

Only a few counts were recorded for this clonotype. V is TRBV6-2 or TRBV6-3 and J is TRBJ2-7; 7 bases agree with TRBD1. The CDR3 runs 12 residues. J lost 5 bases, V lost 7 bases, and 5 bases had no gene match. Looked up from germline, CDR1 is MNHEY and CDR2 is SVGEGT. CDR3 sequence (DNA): TGTGCCAGCACCGGGACAGCGGACGAGCAGTACTTC. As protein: CASTGTADEQYF.

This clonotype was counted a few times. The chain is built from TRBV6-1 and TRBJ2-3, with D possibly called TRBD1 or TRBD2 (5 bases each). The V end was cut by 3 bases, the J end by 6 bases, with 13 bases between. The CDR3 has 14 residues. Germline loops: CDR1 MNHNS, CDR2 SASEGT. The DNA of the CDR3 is TGTGCCAGCAGTGACGGGGCCGGGGCTGATACGCAGTATTTT. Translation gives CASSDGAGADTQYF.

The CDR3 is CATGTAYTEAFF. The CDR3, as DNA: TGTGCCACAGGGACAGCATACACTGAAGCTTTCTTT. V and J are TRBV6-8 and TRBJ1-1; 7 nucleotides agree with TRBD1. This CDR3 contains 12 residues. The germline V gene has CDR1 MNHGY and CDR2 SAAAGT. Losses at the gene ends were 10 bases for V and 3 bases for J; bases not matched to a gene: 5.

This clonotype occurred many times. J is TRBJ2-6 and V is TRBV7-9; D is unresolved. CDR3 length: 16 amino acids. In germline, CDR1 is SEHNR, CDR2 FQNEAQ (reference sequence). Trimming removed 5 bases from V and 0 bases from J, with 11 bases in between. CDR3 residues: CASSHRVGSGANVLTF. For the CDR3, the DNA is TGTGCCAGCAGCCACCGCGTGGGCTCTGGGGCCAACGTCCTGACTTTC.

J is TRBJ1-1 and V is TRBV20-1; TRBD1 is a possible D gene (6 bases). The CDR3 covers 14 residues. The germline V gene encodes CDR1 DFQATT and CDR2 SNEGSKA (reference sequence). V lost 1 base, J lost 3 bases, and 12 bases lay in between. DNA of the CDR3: TGCAGTGCTAGAGGGTTAGGGGGATACACTGAAGCTTTCTTT. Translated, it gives CSARGLGGYTEAFF.

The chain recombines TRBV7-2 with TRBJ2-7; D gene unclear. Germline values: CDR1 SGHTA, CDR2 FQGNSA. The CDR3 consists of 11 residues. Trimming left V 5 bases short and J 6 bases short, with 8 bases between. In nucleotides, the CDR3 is TGTGCCAGCAGCATGTACTCCGAGCAGTACTTC. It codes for CASSMYSEQYF.

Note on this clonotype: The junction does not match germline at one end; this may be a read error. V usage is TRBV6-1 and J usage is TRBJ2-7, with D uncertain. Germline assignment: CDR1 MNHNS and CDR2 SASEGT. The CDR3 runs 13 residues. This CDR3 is CASCEARHYEQYF. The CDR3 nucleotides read TGTGCCAGCTGTGAAGCGCGGCACTACGAGCAGTACTTC.

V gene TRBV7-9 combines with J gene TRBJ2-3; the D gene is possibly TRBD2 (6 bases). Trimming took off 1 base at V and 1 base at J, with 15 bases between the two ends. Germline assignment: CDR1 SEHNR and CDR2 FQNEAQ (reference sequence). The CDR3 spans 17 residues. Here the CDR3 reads CASSLGIGASGTDTQYF. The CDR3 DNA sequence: TGTGCCAGCAGCTTAGGAATTGGGGCTAGCGGCACAGATACGCAGTATTTT.

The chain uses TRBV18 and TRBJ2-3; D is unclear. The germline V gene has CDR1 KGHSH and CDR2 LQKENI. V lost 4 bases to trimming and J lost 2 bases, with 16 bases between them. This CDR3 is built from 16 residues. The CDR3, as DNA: TGTGCCAGCTCACGCTCACCGGGTCTTAACACAGATACGCAGTATTTT. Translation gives CASSRSPGLNTDTQYF.

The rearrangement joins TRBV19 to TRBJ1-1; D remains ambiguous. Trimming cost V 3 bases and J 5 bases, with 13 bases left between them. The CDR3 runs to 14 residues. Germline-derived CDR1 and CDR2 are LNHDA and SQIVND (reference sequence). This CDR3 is CASSMPPLETEAFF. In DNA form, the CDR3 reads TGTGCCAGTAGTATGCCACCCTTGGAGACTGAAGCTTTCTTT.

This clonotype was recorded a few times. The CDR3 DNA reads as TGTGCCAGCAGCTCCTCCCCGTGGGGCTACACCTTC. Translating gives CASSSSPWGYTF. V and J are TRBV7-2 and TRBJ1-2; D gene ambiguous. The CDR3 has 12 residues. Germline V gives CDR1 SGHTA, CDR2 FQGNSA. The ends were cut back, 4 bases at V and 8 bases at J, with 11 bases in the middle.

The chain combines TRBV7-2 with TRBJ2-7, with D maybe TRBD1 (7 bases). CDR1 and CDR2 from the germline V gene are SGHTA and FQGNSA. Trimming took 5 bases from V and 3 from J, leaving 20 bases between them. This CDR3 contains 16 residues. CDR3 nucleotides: TGTGCCAGCAGCAATCCTTGGCGGGACAGAAGCTACGAGCAGTACTTC. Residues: CASSNPWRDRSYEQYF.

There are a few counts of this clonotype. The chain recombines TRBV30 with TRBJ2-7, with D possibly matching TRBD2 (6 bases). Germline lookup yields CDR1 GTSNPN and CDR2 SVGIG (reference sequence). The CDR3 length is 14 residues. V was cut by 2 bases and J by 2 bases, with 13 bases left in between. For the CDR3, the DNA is TGTGCCTGGAGTTGGGGTGGGAGGACCTACGAGCAGTACTTC. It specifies CAWSWGGRTYEQYF. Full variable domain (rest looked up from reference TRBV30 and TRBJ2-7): SQTIHQWPATLVQPVGSPLSLECTVEGTSNPNLYWYRQAAGRGLQLLFYSVGIGQISSEVPQNLSASRPQDRQFILSSKKLLLSDSGFYLCAWSWGGRTYEQYFGPGTRLTVT.

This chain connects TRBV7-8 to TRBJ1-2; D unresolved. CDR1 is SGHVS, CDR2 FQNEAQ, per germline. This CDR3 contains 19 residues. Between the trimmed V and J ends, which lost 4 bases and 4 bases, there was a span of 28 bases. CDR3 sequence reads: CASSSRRDAPTLPLYGYTF. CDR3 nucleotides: TGTGCCAGCAGCTCTCGCCGCGACGCCCCGACCTTGCCCCTCTATGGCTACACCTTC.

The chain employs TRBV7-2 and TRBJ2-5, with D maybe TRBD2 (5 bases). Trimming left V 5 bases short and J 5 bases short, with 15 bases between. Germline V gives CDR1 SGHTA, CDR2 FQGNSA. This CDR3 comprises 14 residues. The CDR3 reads CASSPGSTGETQYF. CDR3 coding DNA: TGTGCCAGCAGCCCAGGATCCACGGGGGAGACCCAGTACTTC.

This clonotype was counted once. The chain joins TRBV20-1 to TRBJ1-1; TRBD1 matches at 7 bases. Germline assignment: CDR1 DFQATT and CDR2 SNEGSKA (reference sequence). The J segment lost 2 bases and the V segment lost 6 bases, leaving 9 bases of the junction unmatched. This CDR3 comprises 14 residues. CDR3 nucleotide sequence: TGCAGTGCCCGAACCGGGACAGCTAACACTGAAGCTTTCTTT. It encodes CSARTGTANTEAFF.